This T cell receptor beta chain appears in the sequencing data of a study of T-cell memory formation after mild COVID-19. Background on the study: The two donors had largely donor-specific TCR clusters. General study findings and limits: Pre-infection memory contained some responding clones, which suggested that cross-reactive memory had joined. Later expanders leaned CD4+, whereas clones that contracted between day 15 and 85 were balanced CD4/CD8.

V lost 10 bases to trimming and J lost 7 bases; unmatched junction nucleotides: 6. Germline CDR1 reads ENHRY; CDR2 reads SYGVKD. CDR3 size: 14 residues. UMIs and sample barcodes were carried by the TCR alpha and TCR beta cDNA libraries that 5'RACE produced using constant-segment primers. TCRdb reprocessed the 5' RACE reads with MiXCR, giving one entry per CDR3 protein. The sample has 25,000 to 35,000 distinct CDR3 sequences, roughly 21% seen once. Notes on this clonotype: What it binds is unknown.

The origin of this receptor is an adult who had mild COVID-19 (a few samples of this study predate the infection). Cell type and time point are not known. Specimen: PBMCs or a T cell subset sorted from them (not recorded which). This rearrangement joins TRBV10-3 to TRBJ2-1; 14 bases match TRBD2. The CDR3 nucleotides read TGTGCCACACGAGGGACTAGCGGGAGTAATGAGCAGTTCTTC. It is translated as CATRGTSGSNEQFF.